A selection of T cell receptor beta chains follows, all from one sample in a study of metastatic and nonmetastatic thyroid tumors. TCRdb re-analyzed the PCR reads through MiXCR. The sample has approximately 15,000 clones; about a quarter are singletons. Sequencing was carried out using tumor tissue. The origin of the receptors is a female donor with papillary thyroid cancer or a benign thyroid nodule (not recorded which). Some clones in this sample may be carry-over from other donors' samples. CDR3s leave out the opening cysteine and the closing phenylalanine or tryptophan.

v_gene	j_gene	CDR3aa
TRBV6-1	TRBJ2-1	ASSERGGGTYNEQF
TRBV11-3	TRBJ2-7	ASSTGLGYEQY
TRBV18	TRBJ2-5	ASSPARTGQETQY
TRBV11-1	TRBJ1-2	ASSLDWGHGYT
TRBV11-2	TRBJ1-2	ASSLEAGTNYGYT
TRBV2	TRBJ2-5	ASSEHQAQETQY
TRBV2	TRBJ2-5	AGASGRETQY
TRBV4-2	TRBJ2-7	ASSRALEREGEWEQY
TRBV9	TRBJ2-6	ASSDGTGGNSGANVLT
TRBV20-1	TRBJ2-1	SAPTSRGRYNEQF
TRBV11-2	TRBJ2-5	ASSSRTGGETQY
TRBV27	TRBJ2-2	ASSYLGNTGELF
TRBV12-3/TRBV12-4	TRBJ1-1	ASSLDTRSTEAF
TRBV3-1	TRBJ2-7	ASSPTRGPYEQY
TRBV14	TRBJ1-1	ASSQDRRVWGPEAF
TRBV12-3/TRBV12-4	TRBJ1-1	ASSLEENTEAF
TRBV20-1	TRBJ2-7	SARRGNSYYNEQY
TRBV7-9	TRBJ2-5	ASSLDGRLAGGETQY
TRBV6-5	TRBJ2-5	ASSSTHQQTGPETQY
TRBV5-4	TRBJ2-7	ASSLGGRGLEQY
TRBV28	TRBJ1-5	ASSPGSLNQPQH
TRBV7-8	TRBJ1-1	ASSYEVGSAF
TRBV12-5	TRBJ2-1	ASGLDTYNEQF
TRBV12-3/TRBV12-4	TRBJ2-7	ASSGTGLPYEQY
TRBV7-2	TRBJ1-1	ASSPAVHTNTEAF
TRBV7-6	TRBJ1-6	ASSSGTGVDSPLH
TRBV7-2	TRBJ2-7	ASSLALGEQY
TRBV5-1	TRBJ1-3	ASSPDGGIKGSGNTIY
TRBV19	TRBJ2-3	ASSVLAGGGEDTQY
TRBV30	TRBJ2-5	AWSVLGRETQY
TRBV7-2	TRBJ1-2	ASSLGADYGYT
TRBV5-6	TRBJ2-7	ASSLFGSYEQY
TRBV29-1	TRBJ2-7	SVVGGTYEQY
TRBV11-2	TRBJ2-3	ASSLISSDPDTQY
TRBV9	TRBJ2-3	ASSSAWAGGMSDTQY
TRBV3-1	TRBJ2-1	ASSQDLGLGSYNEQF
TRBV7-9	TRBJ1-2	ASSPDIANYGYT
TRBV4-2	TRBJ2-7	ASSHGTSDSYEQY
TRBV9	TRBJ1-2	ASSEGRSGYT
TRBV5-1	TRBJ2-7	ASSPGTAYEEQY
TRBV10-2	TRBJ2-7	ASSGVVTSKYEQY
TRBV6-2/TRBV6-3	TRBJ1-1	ASSQSLYRAPNTEAF
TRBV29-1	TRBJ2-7	SASDSGQSYEQY
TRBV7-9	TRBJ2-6	ASSPQVISGANVLT
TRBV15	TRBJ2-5	ATISSKGVMHQY
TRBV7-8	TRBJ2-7	ASSLNDEQY
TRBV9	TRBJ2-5	ASSVVGGIKETQY
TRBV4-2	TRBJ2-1	ASSQEGADDEQF
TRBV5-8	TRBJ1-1	ASKTEMNTEAF
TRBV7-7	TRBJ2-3	ASSQGAAWGDTQY
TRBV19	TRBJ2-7	ASSKTRQPIYEQY
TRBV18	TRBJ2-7	ASSPSYRGYEQY
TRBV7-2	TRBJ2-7	ASSRARQGLSYEQY
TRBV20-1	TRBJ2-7	SARGQSLLYEQY